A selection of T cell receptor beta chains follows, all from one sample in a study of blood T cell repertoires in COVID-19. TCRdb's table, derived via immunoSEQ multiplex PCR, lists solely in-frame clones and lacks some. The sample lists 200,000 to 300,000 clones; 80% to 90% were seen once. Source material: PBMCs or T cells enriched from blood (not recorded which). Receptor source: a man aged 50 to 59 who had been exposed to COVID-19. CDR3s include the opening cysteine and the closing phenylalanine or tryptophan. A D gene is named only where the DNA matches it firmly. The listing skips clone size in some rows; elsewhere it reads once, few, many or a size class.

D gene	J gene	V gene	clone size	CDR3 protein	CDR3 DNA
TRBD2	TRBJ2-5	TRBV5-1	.	CASQSGGGETQYF	TGCGCCAGTCAGAGCGGGGGTGGGGAGACCCAGTACTTC
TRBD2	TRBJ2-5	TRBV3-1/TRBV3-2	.	CASSPRRLRYGLAGNYETQYF	TGTGCCAGCAGCCCGCGAAGGTTAAGATACGGACTAGCGGGGAACTATGAGACCCAGTACTTC
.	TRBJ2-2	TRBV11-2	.	CASSLLYGLGNTGELFF	TGTGCCAGCAGCTTGTTGTACGGGTTGGGGAACACCGGGGAGCTGTTTTTT
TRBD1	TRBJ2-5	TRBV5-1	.	CASSFTGTGVQETQYF	TGCGCCAGCAGCTTCACCGGGACAGGGGTACAAGAGACCCAGTACTTC
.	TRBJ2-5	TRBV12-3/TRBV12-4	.	CASRQQETQYF	TGTGCCAGCAGACAACAAGAGACCCAGTACTTC
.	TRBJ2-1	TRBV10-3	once	CAISEGGSSYNEQFF	TGTGCCATCAGTGAAGGAGGGAGCTCCTACAATGAGCAGTTCTTC
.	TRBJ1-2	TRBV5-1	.	CASSRGAETNYGYTF	TGCGCCAGCAGCCGGGGGGCAGAGACGAACTATGGCTACACCTTC
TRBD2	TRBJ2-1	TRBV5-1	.	CASSLPGLAGGSYNEQFF	TGCGCCAGCAGCTTACCGGGACTAGCGGGAGGATCCTACAATGAGCAGTTCTTC
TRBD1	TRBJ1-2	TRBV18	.	CASSLIGTVISDGYTF	TGTGCCAGCTCACTCATTGGGACAGTGATATCGGATGGCTACACCTTC
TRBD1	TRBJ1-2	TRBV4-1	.	CASSQGSDRTEYGYTF	TGCGCCAGCAGCCAAGGTTCGGACAGGACCGAGTATGGCTACACCTTC
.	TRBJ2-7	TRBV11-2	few	CASSLVGLRASPSYEQYF	TGTGCCAGCAGCTTAGTGGGTCTGCGGGCTAGCCCGTCTTACGAGCAGTACTTC
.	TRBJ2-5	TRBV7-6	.	CASSLALGQGRPQYF	TGTGCCAGCAGCTTAGCGCTGGGGCAGGGGAGACCCCAGTACTTC
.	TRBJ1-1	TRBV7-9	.	CASRQGSEAFF	TGTGCCAGCAGGCAGGGGAGTGAAGCTTTCTTT
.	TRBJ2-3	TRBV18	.	CASSPTSTDTQYF	TGTGCCAGCTCACCGACTAGCACAGATACGCAGTATTTT
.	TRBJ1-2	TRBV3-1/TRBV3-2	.	CASSQGGDGLDGYTF	TGTGCCAGCAGCCAAGGCGGGGACGGCCTGGATGGCTACACCTTC
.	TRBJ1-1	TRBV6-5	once	CASSFPRVGSAEAFF	TGTGCCAGCAGTTTCCCTCGGGTAGGGAGCGCTGAAGCTTTCTTT
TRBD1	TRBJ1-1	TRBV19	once	CASSTDGQGGNTEAFF	TGTGCCAGTAGCACCGACGGACAGGGGGGAAACACTGAAGCTTTCTTT
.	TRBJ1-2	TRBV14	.	CASSRAYQRGNYGYTF	TGTGCCAGCAGCCGGGCCTACCAGCGGGGGAACTATGGCTACACCTTC
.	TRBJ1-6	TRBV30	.	CAWSGTGNSPLHF	TGTGCCTGGAGTGGTACAGGGAATTCACCCCTCCACTTT
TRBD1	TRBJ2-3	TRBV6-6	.	CASSQGTGDTQYF	TGTGCCAGCAGCCAAGGGACAGGGGATACGCAGTATTTT